This entry lists 10 T cell receptor beta chains sequenced from one sample in a study of shared clonotypes between healthy human individuals. TCRdb keeps only in-frame clones here, not all; method: immunoSEQ multiplex PCR. This table holds under 700,000 clones, 85% to 95% found once. CD45RO-negative, CCR7-selected cells formed the naive CD8 fraction, which excluded terminally differentiated effector memory CD45RA+ cells. Sequences were obtained from naive CD8+ T cells sorted from blood. The source is a young woman in good health.

V and J are TRBV28 and TRBJ2-7; 12 bases fit TRBD2. Per germline, CDR1 MDHEN and CDR2 SYDVKM. The J segment lost 5 bases and the V segment lost 2 bases, leaving 16 bases of the junction unmatched. The CDR3 is made up of 19 amino acids. The CDR3: CASSLRGGPKTSGRNEQYF. The CDR3 DNA reads TGTGCCAGCAGTTTAAGGGGCGGCCCAAAGACTAGCGGGAGAAACGAGCAGTACTTC.

The rearrangement joins TRBV7-9 to TRBJ2-7; 8 bases line up with TRBD1. Trimming took 1 base from V and 5 from J; bases not matched to a gene: 4. The CDR3 is 14 amino acids. From germline, CDR1 is SEHNR and CDR2 FQNEAQ (reference sequence). The CDR3 loop reads CASSLGTGNDEQYF. In nucleotides, the CDR3 is TGTGCCAGCAGCTTAGGGACAGGGAACGACGAGCAGTACTTC.

The V gene is TRBV4-1, the J gene TRBJ2-3; unclear D gene. The CDR3 is made up of 14 amino acids. V was trimmed by 1 base and J by 2 bases, leaving 7 bases between them. CDR1 and CDR2 from the germline V gene are MGHRA and YSYEKL. Here the CDR3 reads CASSQVGLTDTQYF. CDR3 nucleotide sequence: TGCGCCAGCAGCCAAGTAGGTCTCACAGATACGCAGTATTTT.

The chain links TRBV5-1 to TRBJ2-2, with D possibly matching TRBD1 (5 bases). Germline assignment: CDR1 SGHRS and CDR2 YFSETQ. Trimming removed 1 base at V and 3 bases at J, with 7 bases between. The CDR3 length is 14 residues. The CDR3: CASSLSGYTGELFF. Written as DNA, the CDR3 is TGCGCCAGCAGCTTGTCAGGGTACACCGGGGAGCTGTTTTTT. Using reference TRBV5-1 and TRBJ2-2 for the parts outside the CDR3, the full variable domain is KAGVTQTPRYLIKTRGQQVTLSCSPISGHRSVSWYQQTPGQGLQFLFEYFSETQRNKGNFPGRFSGRQFSNSRSEMNVSTLELGDSALYLCASSLSGYTGELFFGEGSRLTVL.

This chain connects TRBV5-1 to TRBJ2-2; 13 bases map to TRBD2. Germline CDR1 and CDR2: SGHRS and YFSETQ. CDR3 length: 19 residues. V lost 3 bases and J lost 4; bases outside the gene matches: 12. The CDR3 spells CASSWEGLAGVTGTGELFF. The CDR3 bases are TGCGCCAGCAGCTGGGAAGGACTAGCGGGAGTTACGGGCACCGGGGAGCTGTTTTTT.

V gene TRBV6-6 combines with J gene TRBJ2-7; unclear D gene. V lost 4 bases, J lost 0 bases, and 13 bases lay in between. Germline assignment: CDR1 MNHNY and CDR2 SVGAGI (reference sequence). The CDR3 length is 15 residues. The CDR3 DNA reads as TGTGCCAGCAGTTCAACCGGCGGTAGCTCCTACGAGCAGTACTTC. Translation: CASSSTGGSSYEQYF.

This chain joins TRBV29-1 and TRBJ2-1, with 11 bases identical to TRBD2. This CDR3 region has 15 residues. Germline lookup yields CDR1 SQVTM and CDR2 ANQGSEA. J was trimmed by 1 base and V by 3 bases; bases with no gene match: 2. CDR3 in amino acids: CSVDGLAGSYNEQFF. CDR3 DNA: TGCAGCGTTGACGGACTAGCGGGTTCCTACAATGAGCAGTTCTTC.

This chain uses TRBV4-1 with TRBJ2-5, with 7 nucleotides matching TRBD2. The closer fit of TRBJ2-7 to the DNA end suggests the J call may be wrong. The CDR3 sequence is 18 residues long. CDR1 is MGHRA, CDR2 YSYEKL, per germline. The CDR3 bases are TGCGCCAGCAGCCAAGATACACTGTCGGCTAGCGGTTCCTACGAGCAGTACTTC. Its translation is CASSQDTLSASGSYEQYF.

This chain connects TRBV5-6 to TRBJ1-1, with D possibly matching TRBD1 (6 bases). V lost 0 bases and J lost 4, with 7 bases in between. Germline CDR1 and CDR2: SGHDT and YYEEEE. The CDR3 contains 13 residues. In DNA form, the CDR3 reads TGTGCCAGCAGCTTGGAAGGGGGCACTGAAGCTTTCTTT. Amino acids: CASSLEGGTEAFF.

The rearrangement joins TRBV20-1 to TRBJ1-2; D is unclear. The CDR3 is made up of 9 amino acids. Germline lookup yields CDR1 DFQATT and CDR2 SNEGSKA (reference sequence). The CDR3, as DNA: TGCACAGGATACTATGGCTACACCTTC. It is translated as CTGYYGYTF.